This paragraph reports one T cell receptor beta chain. Running of the v3.0 immunoSEQ assay took place at survey level. Libraries were prepared by immunoSEQ multiplex PCR; TCRdb keeps only in-frame clonotypes and omits some of them. The data show about 39,000 clones, with 75% to 90% seen just once and roughly 3.9% held by the top ten. The data belong to a study of long-term antiretroviral therapy in people with HIV. The CDR3 loop spans 14 amino acids. The ends were cut back, 0 bases at V and 6 bases at J, with 12 bases in the middle. Germline CDR1 is LNHNV and CDR2 is YYDKDF (reference sequence). This sequence originates from a woman in her late teens or twenties with HIV. The sample in question was unsorted PBMCs, obtained just before starting antiretroviral therapy. This chain connects TRBV15 to TRBJ2-7; D may be TRBD1 (6 bases). The CDR3 spells CATSREENRAEQYF. CDR3 in DNA: TGTGCCACCAGCAGAGAAGAAAACAGGGCCGAGCAGTACTTC.